This T cell receptor (beta chain) was captured by sequencing in a study of T cells after yellow fever vaccination (dated by TCRdb to the late 2010s). Turning to the overall study: The SMART-Seq v4 Ultra Low Input RNA kit was used to prepare libraries from fractions with low cell numbers. To follow T-cell clones before and after primary and booster YFV17D yellow fever vaccination, bulk TCR alpha and beta repertoires were sequenced over time. Blood was collected at multiple timepoints before and after primary and secondary immunization, and bulk PBMC replicates and cell subsets were isolated. Two healthy male donors, one aged 18 to 30 and one aged 30 to 40 years, made up the cohort.

This clonotype was seen at least ten times. Its cognate antigen has yet to be identified. No per-base quality is available; no much larger clone lies one base away. Explained via the paper, the treatment or condition label denotes: live attenuated yellow fever vaccine strain. A standard Ficoll-Paque protocol was used to isolate PBMCs from peripheral blood. Dynabeads CD4 and CD8 positive selection kits were used to isolate the CD4 and CD8 T-cell fractions. TriZol was used to extract RNA from bulk PBMCs, CD4 and CD8 fractions, and dextramer-positive and dextramer-negative fractions. The junction shows trimming of 7 bases on V and 4 bases on J, plus 11 bases between the germline ends. The germline V gene provides CDR1 ENHRY and CDR2 SYGVKD. CDR3 length: 13 amino acids, cysteine to phenylalanine. Of the read, only the CDR3 DNA is kept; its 39 bases are in frame from base 1. Instrument on record: Illumina NovaSeq 6000. TCR cDNA was synthesized by 5'RACE template switching, which introduced a universal primer site and unique molecular identifiers. cDNA synthesis was primed from both the TCR alpha and TCR beta constant segments. Two PCR steps were used to amplify libraries, with sample barcodes and sequencing adapters being added in the second step. Libraries were sequenced on Illumina HiSeq 2500 (2x100 bp) or NovaSeq (2x150 bp). Per the source publication's procedure: MIGEC handled demultiplexing of reads and collapsing into UMI consensus sequences, while MiXCR performed V(D)J alignment. Clonotypes responding to the vaccine were identified with edgeR on replicate PBMC samples, with the criteria of FDR below 0.01 and a log2 fold change above 5 up to day 15. CD4 or CD8 identity was assigned to each bulk clonotype according to whether the clonotype was present at higher abundance in the sequenced CD4 repertoire or the sequenced CD8 repertoire. TCRdb cleaned the public reads at Q25 with fastp, built clones with MiXCR and kept in-frame beta chains. Each entry merges the rows of one CDR3 protein and shows their most common DNA and genes. TCRdb assigned the V and J calls; the authors' analysis was not used. A total of about 220,000 distinct CDR3 sequences appear in this sample, less than 3.5% of them only once. The ten largest clones add up to roughly 3.2% of the sample.

The paper as a whole reports these results and caveats: Compared with the primary T-cell response, the secondary T-cell response was faster but weaker, reaching its peak on day 5 rather than on day 15. A small fraction of clonotypes showed up in both the CD4 and CD8 compartments, probably as a result of convergent recombination. After the booster, most of the clones that had expanded following primary vaccination were detected again (approximately 96% of CD4 and 80% to 90% of CD8), which suggests that memory was broadly maintained. Because the study included only two donors, the extent to which the findings can be generalized is limited. FACS-sorted repertoires could contain abundant contaminating clonotypes from the bulk population, so computational filtering was required.

The chain is made from TRBV10-3 and TRBJ2-1; TRBD2 might be the D gene, on 6 matching bases. The sequenced sample was CD4+ T cells sorted from PBMCs, obtained 10 days after the yellow fever booster vaccination. This clonotype was obtained from a man in his late teens or twenties who received the YFV17D yellow fever vaccine. The DNA is as follows: TGTGCCATCACGGGCGGGGAGTACAATGAGCAGTTCTTC. Its protein is CAITGGEYNEQFF.